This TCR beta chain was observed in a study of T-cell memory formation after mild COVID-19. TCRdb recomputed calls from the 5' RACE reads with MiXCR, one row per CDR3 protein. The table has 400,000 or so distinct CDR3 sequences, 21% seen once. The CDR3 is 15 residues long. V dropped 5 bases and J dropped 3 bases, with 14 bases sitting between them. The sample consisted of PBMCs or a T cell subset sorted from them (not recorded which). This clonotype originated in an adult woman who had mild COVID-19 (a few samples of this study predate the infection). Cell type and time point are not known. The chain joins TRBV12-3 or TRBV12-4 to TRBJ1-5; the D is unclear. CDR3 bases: TGTGCCAGCAGTACTCGAGCGGGAATCAATCAGCCCCAGCATTTT. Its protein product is CASSTRAGINQPQHF.